Following are 21 T cell receptor beta chains from one sample sequenced in a study of blood T cell repertoires in COVID-19. Sequencing was performed with immunoSEQ multiplex PCR; in TCRdb, only in-frame clones are kept and a portion is missing. This table holds 52,000 or so clones, about 80% found once. The specimen was peripheral blood. These receptors were collected from a man aged 45 to 65 with active or convalescent COVID-19.

This clone showed up just a few times. The V call is TRBV15, the J call TRBJ2-1, with 14 bases lining up with TRBD2. Germline V lookup: CDR1 LNHNV, CDR2 YYDKDF (reference sequence). Trimming cost V 3 bases and J 0 bases; bases outside gene matches: 10. This CDR3 comprises 20 residues. The CDR3 loop is CATSRPPSGTSGSSYNEQFF. CDR3 nucleotide sequence: TGTGCCACCAGCAGGCCGCCCTCCGGGACTAGCGGGAGCTCCTACAATGAGCAGTTCTTC.

J is TRBJ2-2 and V is TRBV9, with D tentatively TRBD1 (6 bases). The germline gives CDR1 SGDLS, CDR2 YYNGEE. The CDR3 loop spans 15 amino acids. Trimming removed 4 bases at V and 7 bases at J, with 17 bases between. CDR3 sequence: CASSRGGQGNGELFF. Written as DNA, the CDR3 is TGTGCCAGCAGCCGTGGGGGACAAGGCAACGGGGAGCTGTTTTTT.

The chain has TRBV9 and TRBJ2-1; 10 bases fit TRBD2. The V gene end was trimmed by 4 bases and the J gene end by 7 bases; junction bases not matched to a gene: 5. Germline V gene lookup returns CDR1 SGDLS and CDR2 YYNGEE. This CDR3 contains 14 residues. The DNA of the CDR3 is TGTGCCAGCAGCCTCGGACTAGCGGTAAATGAGCAGTTCTTC. This sequence encodes CASSLGLAVNEQFF.

The chain links TRBV27 to TRBJ2-7, with TRBD1 matching 9 bases. In germline, CDR1 is MNHEY, CDR2 SMNVEV (reference sequence). Trimming cost V 5 bases and J 2 bases; bases outside gene matches: 7. The CDR3 runs 15 residues. The CDR3 DNA reads as TGTGCCAGCAGTCGTCCTGGGACAGGGACCTACGAGCAGTACTTC. The encoded protein is CASSRPGTGTYEQYF.

The gene calls are TRBV4-2 and TRBJ1-2, with TRBD1 matching over 11 bases. J lost 2 bases, V lost 2 bases, and 4 bases had no gene match. This CDR3 is 16 amino acids long. From germline, CDR1 is LGHNA and CDR2 YNFKEQ. CDR3 amino acids: CASSQTGQGANYGYTF. CDR3 bases: TGTGCCAGCAGCCAAACCGGACAGGGGGCGAACTATGGCTACACCTTC.

This chain links TRBV18 with TRBJ2-7; 8 bases line up with TRBD1. The CDR3 covers 12 residues. J lost 9 bases, V lost 4 bases, and 5 bases had no gene match. The germline gives CDR1 KGHSH, CDR2 LQKENI. The CDR3: CASSRTGQGQYF. The CDR3 DNA reads TGTGCCAGCTCACGGACAGGGCAGGGGCAGTACTTC.

The chain is built from TRBV7-3 and TRBJ2-1, with 8 nucleotides matching TRBD1. The CDR3 is made up of 15 amino acids. V shed 5 bases, J shed 6 bases, and the junction held 9 bases outside the gene matches. Germline values: CDR1 SGHTA, CDR2 FQGTGA. In DNA, the CDR3 is TGTGCCAGCAGCCCAAACCAGGGGGCAATCAATGAGCAGTTCTTC. It is translated as CASSPNQGAINEQFF.

The chain carries TRBV7-3 and TRBJ2-1; weak D call: TRBD1 (6 bases). This CDR3 has 15 amino acids. Deletions cut 5 bases from V and 0 bases from J, with 11 bases between. From germline, CDR1 is SGHTA and CDR2 FQGTGA. CDR3 nucleotides: TGTGCCAGCAGCCCGGACAGCGGCTCCTACAATGAGCAGTTCTTC. Protein: CASSPDSGSYNEQFF.

This clone has a handful of counts. In nucleotides, the CDR3 is TGTGCCAGCACCATCGGGACAGTCTATGGCTACACCTTC. It translates to CASTIGTVYGYTF. The chain employs TRBV5-6 and TRBJ1-2; TRBD1 agrees at 7 bases. The CDR3 consists of 13 residues. Germline assignment: CDR1 SGHDT and CDR2 YYEEEE. After removal of 6 bases from V and 4 bases from J, the junction contained 6 bases not matched to a gene. Supplemented by reference TRBV5-6 and TRBJ1-2, the full variable domain reads DAGVTQSPTHLIKTRGQQVTLRCSPKSGHDTVSWYQQALGQGPQFIFQYYEEEERQRGNFPDRFSGHQFPNYSSELNVNALLLGDSALYLCASTIGTVYGYTFGSGTRLTVV.

This clone has a single count. This chain joins TRBV13 and TRBJ2-5; 7 bases align to TRBD2. V shed 0 bases, J shed 2 bases, and the junction held 6 bases outside the gene matches. The CDR3 covers 16 residues. CDR1 is PRHDT and CDR2 is FYEKMQ in the germline V gene (reference sequence). The CDR3 here is CASSLGRGSDQETQYF. The CDR3, as DNA: TGTGCCAGCAGCTTAGGGCGCGGGAGTGATCAAGAGACCCAGTACTTC.

This rearrangement joins TRBV2 to TRBJ2-3; perhaps TRBD1 as D (5 bases). With 2 bases removed from V and 1 base from J, the gap between germline ends came to 10 bases. This CDR3 region has 15 residues. CDR1 is SNHLY, CDR2 FYNNEI, per germline. This CDR3 reads CASSEQGVGTDTQYF. CDR3 DNA: TGTGCCAGCAGTGAACAGGGCGTCGGCACAGATACGCAGTATTTT.

The chain employs TRBV29-1 and TRBJ1-1; maybe TRBD1 (5 bases). V was clipped by 6 bases and J by 3 bases, with 11 bases between them. Germline V gene lookup returns CDR1 SQVTM and CDR2 ANQGSEA. This CDR3 has 12 amino acids. The CDR3 nucleotides are TGCAGCGTGGGAAGGGGCGACACTGAAGCTTTCTTT. Translated, it gives CSVGRGDTEAFF.

This chain joins TRBV7-2 and TRBJ2-7; D not resolved. V lost 4 bases and J lost 6, with 16 bases in between. Germline loops: CDR1 SGHTA, CDR2 FQGNSA. This CDR3 has 14 residues. The CDR3 DNA reads TGTGCCAGCAGCTCGACCGTCTGGAGTGGCGAGCAGTACTTC. Its protein product is CASSSTVWSGEQYF.

The V call is TRBV5-4, the J call TRBJ2-2; D gene uncertain. The CDR3 runs to 13 residues. CDR1 and CDR2 (germline): SGHNT, YYREEE (reference sequence). Trimming took 3 bases from V and 9 from J, leaving 12 bases between them. CDR3 region: CASSSEPARELFF. The DNA of the CDR3 is TGTGCCAGCAGCTCGGAGCCCGCCCGGGAGCTGTTTTTT.

This clone was seen a single time. The junction departs from germline at one end; a sequencing error may be responsible. J is TRBJ2-2 and V is TRBV7-7; D tentatively fits TRBD1 or TRBD2 (6 bases each). CDR1 and CDR2 (germline): SSHAT, FNYEAQ (reference sequence). This CDR3 is 15 amino acids long. Written as DNA, the CDR3 is TGTGCTAGCAGCTTAGGGGGGACACAGACCGGGGAGCTGTTTTTT. Translation: CASSLGGTQTGELFF.

The genes are TRBV19 and TRBJ1-2, with unresolved D. Trimming removed 3 bases at V and 7 bases at J, with 12 bases between. This CDR3 is 13 amino acids long. Germline V gene data show CDR1 as LNHDA and CDR2 as SQIVND (reference sequence). This CDR3 reads CASSIDRDVGYTF. DNA for the CDR3: TGTGCCAGTAGTATTGACCGGGATGTTGGCTACACCTTC.

This clone showed up just once. The CDR3 reads CASSPQRREEGGTEAFF. The CDR3, as DNA: TGTGCCAGCAGCCCACAGAGGCGAGAGGAGGGCGGCACTGAAGCTTTCTTT. V gene TRBV3-1 (or the pseudogene TRBV3-2) combines with J gene TRBJ1-1; D unclear. The CDR3 extends over 17 amino acids. CDR1 and CDR2 (germline): LGHDT, YNNKEL (reference sequence). Trimming took 4 bases from V and 4 from J, leaving 22 bases between them.

The chain combines TRBV7-8 with TRBJ1-1; unclear D gene. Germline V gene sequence: CDR1 SGHVS, CDR2 FQNEAQ. Trimming stripped 1 base from V and 1 base from J, with 16 bases between. The CDR3 covers 17 residues. CDR3 sequence: CASSLVGPGSGNTEAFF. DNA for the CDR3: TGTGCCAGCAGCTTAGTTGGTCCGGGCAGCGGGAACACTGAAGCTTTCTTT.

This chain connects TRBV10-1 to TRBJ2-5; D not resolved. V was trimmed by 1 base and J by 2 bases, leaving 5 bases between them. In germline, CDR1 is WNHNN, CDR2 SYGVQD (reference sequence). This CDR3 is built from 13 residues. In DNA, the CDR3 is TGCGCCAGCAGTGAGTACTTACAAGAGACCCAGTACTTC. This translates into CASSEYLQETQYF.

This clone came up a few times. V usage is TRBV6-5 and J usage is TRBJ1-6, with D possibly matching TRBD1 (5 bases). Trimming cost V 6 bases and J 10 bases, with 10 bases left between them. The CDR3 spans 12 residues. The germline CDR1 and CDR2 sequences are MNHEY and SVGAGI. CDR3 coding DNA: TGTGCCAGCAGCCCGGGGGACTCACCCCTCCACTTT. Protein: CASSPGDSPLHF.

The gene calls are TRBV11-3 and TRBJ2-7, with D unresolved. V was pared by 1 base and J by 0 bases, with 7 bases between. This CDR3 has 14 amino acids. Per the germline V gene, CDR1 is SGHNT and CDR2 is YENEEA. This CDR3 reads CASSLVASSYEQYF. The CDR3 DNA is TGTGCCAGCAGCTTAGTGGCCAGCTCCTACGAGCAGTACTTC.